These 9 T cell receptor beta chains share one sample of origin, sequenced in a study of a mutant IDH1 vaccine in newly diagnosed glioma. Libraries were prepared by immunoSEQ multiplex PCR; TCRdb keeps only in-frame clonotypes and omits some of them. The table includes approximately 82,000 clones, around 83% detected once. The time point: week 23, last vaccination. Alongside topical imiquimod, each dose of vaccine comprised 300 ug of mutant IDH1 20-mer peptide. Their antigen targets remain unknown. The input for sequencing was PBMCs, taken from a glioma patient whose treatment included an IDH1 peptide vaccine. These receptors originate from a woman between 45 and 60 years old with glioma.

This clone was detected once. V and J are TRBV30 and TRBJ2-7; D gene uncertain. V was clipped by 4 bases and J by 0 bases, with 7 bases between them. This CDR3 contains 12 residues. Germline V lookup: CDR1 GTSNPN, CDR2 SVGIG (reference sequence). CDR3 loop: CAWKQSSYEQYF. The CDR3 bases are TGTGCCTGGAAACAGAGCTCCTACGAGCAGTACTTC. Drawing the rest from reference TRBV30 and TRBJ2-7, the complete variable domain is SQTIHQWPATLVQPVGSPLSLECTVEGTSNPNLYWYRQAAGRGLQLLFYSVGIGQISSEVPQNLSASRPQDRQFILSSKKLLLSDSGFYLCAWKQSSYEQYFGPGTRLTVT.

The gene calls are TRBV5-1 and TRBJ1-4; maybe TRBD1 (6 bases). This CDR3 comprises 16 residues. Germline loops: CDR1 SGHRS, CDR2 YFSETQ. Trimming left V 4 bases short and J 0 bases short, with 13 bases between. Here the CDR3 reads CASSLLQGSTNEKLFF. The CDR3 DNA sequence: TGCGCCAGCAGCCTTCTACAGGGTTCAACTAATGAAAAACTGTTTTTT.

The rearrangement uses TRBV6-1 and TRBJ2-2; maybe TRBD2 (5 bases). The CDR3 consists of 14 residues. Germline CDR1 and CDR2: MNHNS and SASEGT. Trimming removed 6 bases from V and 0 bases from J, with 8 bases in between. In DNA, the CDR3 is TGTGCCAGCAGGAGCGGTTCGAACACCGGGGAGCTGTTTTTT. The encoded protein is CASRSGSNTGELFF.

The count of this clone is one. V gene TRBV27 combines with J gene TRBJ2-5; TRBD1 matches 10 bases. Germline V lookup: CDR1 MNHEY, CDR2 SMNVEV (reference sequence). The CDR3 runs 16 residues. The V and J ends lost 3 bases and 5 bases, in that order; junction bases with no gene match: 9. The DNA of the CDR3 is TGTGCCAGCAGTTTGTGGGGGACAGGGGAAGGGGAGACCCAGTACTTC. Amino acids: CASSLWGTGEGETQYF.

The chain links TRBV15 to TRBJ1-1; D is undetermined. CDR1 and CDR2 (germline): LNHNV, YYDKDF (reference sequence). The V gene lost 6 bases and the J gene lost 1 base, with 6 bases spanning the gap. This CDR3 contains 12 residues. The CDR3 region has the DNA TGTGCCACCAGGGAGGGGAACACTGAAGCTTTCTTT. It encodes CATREGNTEAFF.

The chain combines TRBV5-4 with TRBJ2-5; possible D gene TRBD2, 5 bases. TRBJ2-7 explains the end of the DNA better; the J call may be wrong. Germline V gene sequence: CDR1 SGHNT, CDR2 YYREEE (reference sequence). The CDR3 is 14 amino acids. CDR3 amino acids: CASSHPGETYEQYF. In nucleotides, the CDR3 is TGTGCCAGCTCTCACCCCGGGGAAACCTACGAGCAGTACTTC.

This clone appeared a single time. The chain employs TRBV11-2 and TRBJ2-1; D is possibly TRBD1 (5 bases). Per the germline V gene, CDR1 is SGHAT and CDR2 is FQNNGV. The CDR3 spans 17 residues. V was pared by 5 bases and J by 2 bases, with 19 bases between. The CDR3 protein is CASSPDPRPGPYNEQFF. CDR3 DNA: TGTGCCAGCAGCCCCGACCCCCGCCCAGGGCCCTACAATGAGCAGTTCTTC.

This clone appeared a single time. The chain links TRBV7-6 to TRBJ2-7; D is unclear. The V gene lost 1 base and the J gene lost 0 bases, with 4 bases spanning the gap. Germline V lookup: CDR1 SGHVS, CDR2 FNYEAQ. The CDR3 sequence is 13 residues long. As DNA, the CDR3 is TGTGCCAGCAGCTTAGGGATCTCCTACGAGCAGTACTTC. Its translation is CASSLGISYEQYF.

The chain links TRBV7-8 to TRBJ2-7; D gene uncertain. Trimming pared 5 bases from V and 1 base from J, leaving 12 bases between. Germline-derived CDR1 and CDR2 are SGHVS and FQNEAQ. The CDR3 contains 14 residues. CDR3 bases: TGTGCCAGCAGCCCTAGAGGCGGATCCTACGAGCAGTACTTC. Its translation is CASSPRGGSYEQYF.